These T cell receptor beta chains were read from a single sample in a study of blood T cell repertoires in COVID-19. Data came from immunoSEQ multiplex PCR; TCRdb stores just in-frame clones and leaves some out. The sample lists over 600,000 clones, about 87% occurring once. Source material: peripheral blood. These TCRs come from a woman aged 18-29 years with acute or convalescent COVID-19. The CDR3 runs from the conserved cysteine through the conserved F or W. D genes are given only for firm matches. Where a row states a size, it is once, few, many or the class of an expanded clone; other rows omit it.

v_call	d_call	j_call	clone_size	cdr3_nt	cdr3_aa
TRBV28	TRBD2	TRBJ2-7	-	TGTGCCAGCACCGGGGGGGCCGCCTACGAGCAGTACTTC	CASTGGAAYEQYF
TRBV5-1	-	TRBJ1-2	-	TGCGCCAGCAGCTTGGGGGAACAGGGCAACTATGGCTACACCTTC	CASSLGEQGNYGYTF
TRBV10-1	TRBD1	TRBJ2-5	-	TGCGCCAACCGACAGGGGCTAGAGACCCAGTACTTC	CANRQGLETQYF
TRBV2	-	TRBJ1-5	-	TGTGCCAGCACTTTAGCGAATCAGCCCCAGCATTTT	CASTLANQPQHF
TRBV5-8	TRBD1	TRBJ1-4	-	TGTGCCAGCAGCTTTCTGGGACAGCCTAATGAAAAACTGTTTTTT	CASSFLGQPNEKLFF
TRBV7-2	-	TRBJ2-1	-	TGTGCCAGCAGCTTAGAAACCGCGAGCTCCTACAATGAGCAGTTCTTC	CASSLETASSYNEQFF
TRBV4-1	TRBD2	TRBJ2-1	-	TGCGCCAGCAGCAACCTAGCGGGTTCCTACAATGAGCAGTTCTTC	CASSNLAGSYNEQFF
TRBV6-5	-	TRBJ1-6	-	TGTGCCAGCAGTTACTCCGGGACACCCGATTCACCCCTCCACTTT	CASSYSGTPDSPLHF
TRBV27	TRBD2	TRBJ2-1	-	TGTGCCAGCAGTTTTGCGGGGGAATTTAGGAATGAGCAGTTCTTC	CASSFAGEFRNEQFF
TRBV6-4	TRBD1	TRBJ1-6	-	TGTGCCAGCAGTGATACAAACGACAGGGTAGGCTCACCCCTCCACTTT	CASSDTNDRVGSPLHF
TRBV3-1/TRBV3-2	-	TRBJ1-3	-	TGTGCCAGCAGCCAAGAGGTGGCAGTTGGAAACACCATATATTTT	CASSQEVAVGNTIYF
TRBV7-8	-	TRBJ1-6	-	TGTGCCAGCAGCTTAAGGATTGGCAGGTTCGAGTCACCCCTCCACTTT	CASSLRIGRFESPLHF
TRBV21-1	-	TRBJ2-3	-	TGTGCCAGCCGTTGCCACTCGGATACGCAGTATTTT	CASRCHSDTQYF
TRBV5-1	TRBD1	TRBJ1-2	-	TGCGCCAGCAGCTCTCACAGGGGGTTTTACTATGGCTACACCTTC	CASSSHRGFYYGYTF
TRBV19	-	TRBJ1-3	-	TGTGCCAGTAAATTGAACAGGGTGGGGAACACCATATATTTT	CASKLNRVGNTIYF
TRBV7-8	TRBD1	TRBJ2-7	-	TGTGCCAGCAGCACGAGGACAGGGGGTCGAACCTACGAGCAGTACTTC	CASSTRTGGRTYEQYF
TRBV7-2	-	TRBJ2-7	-	TGTGCCAGCAGCACCGGGTTCGGGGTCGAGCAGTACTTC	CASSTGFGVEQYF
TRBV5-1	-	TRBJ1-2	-	TGCGCCAGCAGCTTGCAGGGAGGGAGCTATGGCTACACCTTC	CASSLQGGSYGYTF
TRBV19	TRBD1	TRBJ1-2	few	TGTGCCAGTATTGGGGGACAGGATGTGAGCTACACCTTC	CASIGGQDVSYTF
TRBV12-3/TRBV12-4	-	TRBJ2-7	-	TGTGCCAGCAGTCCGGTCTCACCCTACGAGCAGTACTTC	CASSPVSPYEQYF
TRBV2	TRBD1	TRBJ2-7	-	TGTGCCAGCAGTGAGGTGGGGACAGGGAGCTACGAGCAGTACTTC	CASSEVGTGSYEQYF
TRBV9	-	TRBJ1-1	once	TGTGCCAGCAGTGTAACCTCAGAGAACACTGAAGCTTTCTTT	CASSVTSENTEAFF